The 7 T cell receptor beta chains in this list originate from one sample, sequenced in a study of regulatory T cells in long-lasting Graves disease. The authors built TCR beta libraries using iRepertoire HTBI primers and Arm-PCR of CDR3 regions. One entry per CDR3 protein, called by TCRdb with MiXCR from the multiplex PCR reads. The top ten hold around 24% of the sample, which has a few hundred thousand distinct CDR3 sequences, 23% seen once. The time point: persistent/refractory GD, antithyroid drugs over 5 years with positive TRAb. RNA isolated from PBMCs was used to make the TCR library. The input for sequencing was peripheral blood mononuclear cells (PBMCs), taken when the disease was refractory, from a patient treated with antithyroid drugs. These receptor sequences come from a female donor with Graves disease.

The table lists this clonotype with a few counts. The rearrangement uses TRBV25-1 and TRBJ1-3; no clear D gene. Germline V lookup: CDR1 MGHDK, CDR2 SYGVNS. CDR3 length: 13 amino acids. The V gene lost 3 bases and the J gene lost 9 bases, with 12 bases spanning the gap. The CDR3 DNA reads TGTGCCAGCAGTGAGGTGAGGCGAAGCACCATATATTTT. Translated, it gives CASSEVRRSTIYF.

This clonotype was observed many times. CDR3 amino acids: CASSYSKNGDTAGEKLFF. CDR3 coding DNA: TGTGCCAGCAGTTACTCGAAAAATGGGGACACCGCCGGGGAAAAACTGTTTTTT. This chain joins TRBV6-2 or TRBV6-3 and TRBJ1-4, with D possibly being TRBD1 (6 bases). Germline V gives CDR1 MNHEY, CDR2 SVGEGT. The CDR3 is made up of 18 amino acids. Trimming removed 0 bases at V and 8 bases at J, with 22 bases between.

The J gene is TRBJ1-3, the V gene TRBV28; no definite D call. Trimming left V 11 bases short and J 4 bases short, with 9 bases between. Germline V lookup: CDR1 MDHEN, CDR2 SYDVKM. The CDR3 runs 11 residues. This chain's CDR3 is CALASGNTIYF. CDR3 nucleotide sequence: TGTGCCCTCGCATCCGGAAACACCATATATTTT.

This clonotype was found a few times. CDR3 loop: CASSRVAGVAPNEQFF. CDR3 sequence (DNA): TGTGCCAGCAGTAGGGTGGCGGGAGTCGCCCCCAATGAGCAGTTCTTC. The rearrangement uses TRBV2 and TRBJ2-1; TRBD2 matches 7 bases. The CDR3 covers 16 residues. Germline values: CDR1 SNHLY, CDR2 FYNNEI. The V segment lost 5 bases and the J segment 6 bases; nucleotides outside the gene matches: 13.

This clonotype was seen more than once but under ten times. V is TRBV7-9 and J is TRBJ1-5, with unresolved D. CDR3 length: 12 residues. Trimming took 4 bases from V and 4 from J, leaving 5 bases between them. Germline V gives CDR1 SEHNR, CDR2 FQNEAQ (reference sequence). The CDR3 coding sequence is TGTGCCAGCAGCTATCTTAATCAGCCCCAGCATTTT. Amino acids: CASSYLNQPQHF.

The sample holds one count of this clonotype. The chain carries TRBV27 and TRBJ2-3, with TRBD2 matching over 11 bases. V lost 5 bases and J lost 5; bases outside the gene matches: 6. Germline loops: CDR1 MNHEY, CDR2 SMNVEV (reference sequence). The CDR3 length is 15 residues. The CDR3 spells CASSVTGTSGDTQYF. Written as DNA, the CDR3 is TGTGCCAGCAGTGTGACCGGGACTAGCGGAGATACGCAGTATTTT.

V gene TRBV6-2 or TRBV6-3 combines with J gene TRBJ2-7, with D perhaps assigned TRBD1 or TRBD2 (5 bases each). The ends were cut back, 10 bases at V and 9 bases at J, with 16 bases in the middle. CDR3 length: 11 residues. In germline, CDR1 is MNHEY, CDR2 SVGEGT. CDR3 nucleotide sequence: TGTGCCATTGCCCTCCGGGACCTGCAGTACTTC. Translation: CAIALRDLQYF.